The entry below gives a single T cell receptor (beta chain) sequence along with its context. This clonotype has at least ten counts. Its target antigen remains unknown. Base qualities were left out, and no much larger clone turns up one base away. The CDR3 numbers 13 residues from cysteine through phenylalanine. The CDR3 DNA has 39 bases and is translated from base 1. The germline V gene encodes CDR1 MRHNA and CDR2 SNTAGT. The V and J ends are trimmed by 0 bases and 8 bases, leaving 10 bases between them. The protocol used for the library was RACE. Sequencing took place on a NextSeq 500. Library preparation attached unique molecular identifiers to individual cDNA molecules for quantitative, reproducible TCR counting. In the authors' own workflow: The median number of TCRs per sample was roughly 98,000, ranging from about 23,224 to 700,000. The Decombinator software suite was used to annotate the V, J and CDR3 of the TCR reads. For PS versus PT1 abundance plots, all samples were subsampled to the same number of TCRs (28,000). TCRs were defined as expanded if absent before sensitization and observed at least eight times at the 2-week time point. The public reads were reanalyzed by TCRdb: fastp trimming at Q25, MiXCR alignment, in-frame beta chains only. Every distinct CDR3 protein forms one entry, paired with its most common genes and DNA. The V and J calls here are based on TCRdb, not the publication. A total of about 45,000 distinct CDR3 sequences appear in this sample, about 3.9% of them only once. The ten most abundant clones make up approximately 1.5% of the sample.

These data come from a study of human T cells and chemical hapten exposure (dated by TCRdb to the early 2020s). As for the study more broadly: Libraries were pooled for sequencing, and variation in per-sample TCR yields was attributed mainly to small differences in library volumes within the pool. From each blood RNA sample, both TCR alpha and TCR beta chains were sequenced. In alopecia patients, the study followed how the peripheral blood TCR repertoire changed in vivo over primary and secondary sensitization to diphenylcyclopropenone (DPC), a hapten. Study-level results and caveats: Repeated subsampling changed both the strength of the expansion versus patch-test correlation and the threshold at which that correlation became significant. DPC sensitization did not change how many TCRs were above 1 in 1000 frequency, and no evidence was found of alterations in global repertoire structure.

What the time point label conveys for this sample: healthy volunteer bleed at 2 weeks. Total RNA was extracted from unfractionated whole blood collected in Tempus Blood RNA tubes. As TCR sequencing controls, roughly five healthy volunteers were used, with blood taken at day 0, 2 weeks and 6 weeks. The V and J genes are TRBV6-4 and TRBJ1-2; 5 matching bases give a weak D call of TRBD1. Material: whole blood. The origin of this receptor is a female donor in good health. Some clones in this sample may be carry-over from other donors' samples. CDR3 protein: CASSDSDTGGYTF. The nucleotide sequence reads TGTGCCAGCAGTGACTCGGACACGGGGGGCTACACCTTC.